A single sample gave rise to the 14 T cell receptor beta chains below, sequenced in a study of PD-L1 blockade in urothelial cancer. Sequenced by immunoSEQ multiplex PCR; TCRdb stores in-frame clones only, minus some. The table lists some 60,000 clones, approximately 86% of them singletons. Sequencing used PBMCs, obtained around atezolizumab (anti-PD-L1) treatment. The receptors stem from a man in his forties or fifties with urothelial cancer.

V usage is TRBV11-2 and J usage is TRBJ2-4, with a weak D call TRBD2 (6 bases). This CDR3 is 13 amino acids long. In germline, CDR1 is SGHAT, CDR2 FQNNGV. V was clipped by 5 bases and J by 8 bases, with 13 bases between them. CDR3 residues: CASSPSQRDIQYF. CDR3 DNA: TGTGCCAGCAGCCCGAGCCAGCGGGACATTCAGTACTTC.

The chain links TRBV6-6 to TRBJ1-3, with D possibly TRBD1 on 6 matching bases. Germline V gives CDR1 MNHNY, CDR2 SVGAGI (reference sequence). CDR3 length equals 14 residues. V gave up 5 bases and J gave up 2 bases, with 10 bases separating them. CDR3 in amino acids: CASSLQGAGNTIYF. The CDR3 coding sequence is TGTGCCAGCAGTCTACAGGGCGCTGGAAACACCATATATTTT.

The chain recombines TRBV6-6 with TRBJ2-3, with TRBD2 identical over 16 bases. The germline CDR1 and CDR2 sequences are MNHNY and SVGAGI (reference sequence). There are 15 residues in the CDR3. V trimming: 8 bases; J trimming: 6 bases; junction bases outside the gene matches: 5. CDR3 bases: TGTGCCAGCGGGACTAGCGGGAGGGCCGGGGATACGCAGTATTTT. Amino acid sequence: CASGTSGRAGDTQYF.

The chain has TRBV30 and TRBJ1-2, with D tentatively TRBD1 (5 bases). V was shortened by 5 bases and J by 4 bases, with 14 bases between the two germline ends. The CDR3 is made up of 13 amino acids. Germline CDR1 and CDR2: GTSNPN and SVGIG (reference sequence). The CDR3: CAWDPQALYGYTF. For the CDR3, the DNA is TGTGCCTGGGACCCACAGGCCCTCTATGGCTACACCTTC.

The chain joins TRBV2 to TRBJ2-2; D may be TRBD2 (6 bases). Germline V lookup: CDR1 SNHLY, CDR2 FYNNEI. The CDR3 length is 15 residues. Trimming pared 10 bases from V and 2 bases from J, leaving 17 bases between. The CDR3 nucleotides are TGTGCCACCCAAGCAGGGACTTTAAACACCGGGGAGCTGTTTTTT. Translating gives CATQAGTLNTGELFF.

The CDR3 coding sequence is TGTGCCAGCAGCCGGGACAGGACCTACGAGCAGTACTTC. Its translation: CASSRDRTYEQYF. The chain couples TRBV6-6 to TRBJ2-7; TRBD1 matches at 8 bases. The CDR3 is 13 amino acids. Germline V gives CDR1 MNHNY, CDR2 SVGAGI (reference sequence). V shed 6 bases and J 2 bases; nucleotides not matched to a gene: 3.

The chain uses TRBV5-5 and TRBJ2-3; 12 bases match TRBD2. Germline CDR1 reads SGHKS; CDR2 reads YYEKEE (reference sequence). Trimming at V came to 3 bases and at J to 6 bases, leaving 2 bases not matched to a gene. The CDR3 totals 14 residues. CDR3 residues: CASSSSGRVDTQYF. As DNA, the CDR3 is TGTGCCAGCAGCTCTAGCGGGAGGGTTGATACGCAGTATTTT.

The table lists this clone with a few counts. The rearrangement joins TRBV7-2 to TRBJ1-2; D may be TRBD1 (6 bases). The CDR3 consists of 17 residues. Trimming stripped 4 bases from V and 0 bases from J, with 18 bases between. Per the germline V gene, CDR1 is SGHTA and CDR2 is FQGNSA. DNA of the CDR3: TGTGCCAGCAGCTCGACAGGTGCCAAATATCCTAACTATGGCTACACCTTC. It codes for CASSSTGAKYPNYGYTF.

The rearrangement joins TRBV5-1 to TRBJ1-1; a possible D gene is TRBD1 (5 bases). V was clipped by 4 bases and J by 6 bases, with 10 bases between them. The germline CDR1 and CDR2 sequences are SGHRS and YFSETQ. The CDR3 is made up of 12 amino acids. The CDR3 coding sequence is TGCGCCAGCAGCGTGGAAGGGGCTGAAGCTTTCTTT. It yields the protein CASSVEGAEAFF.

Here the CDR3 reads CASSIRGFGDQPQHF. In DNA, the CDR3 is TGTGCCAGCAGCATCCGAGGGTTTGGAGATCAGCCCCAGCATTTT. V gene TRBV2 combines with J gene TRBJ1-5; D gene uncertain. Trimming pared 6 bases from V and 5 bases from J, leaving 17 bases between. Germline V CDR1 and CDR2: SNHLY, FYNNEI. This CDR3 comprises 15 residues. Using reference TRBV2 and TRBJ1-5 for the parts outside the CDR3, the full variable domain is EPEVTQTPSHQVTQMGQEVILRCVPISNHLYFYWYRQILGQKVEFLVSFYNNEISEKSEIFDDQFSVERPDGSNFTLKIRSTKLEDSAMYFCASSIRGFGDQPQHFGDGTRLSIL.

CDR3 amino acids: CAWSGTVPGELFF. CDR3 nucleotide sequence: TGTGCCTGGAGTGGGACAGTTCCCGGGGAGCTGTTTTTT. This sequence joins TRBV30 and TRBJ2-2, with D possibly being TRBD1 (6 bases). CDR1 and CDR2 (germline): GTSNPN, SVGIG (reference sequence). V was clipped by 1 base and J by 6 bases, with 9 bases between them. The CDR3 totals 13 residues.

This clone was seen a few times. The chain carries TRBV30 and TRBJ1-1, with D possibly matching TRBD1 (6 bases). Germline V gives CDR1 GTSNPN, CDR2 SVGIG (reference sequence). CDR3 length: 14 amino acids. Trimming took 0 bases from V and 0 from J, leaving 8 bases between them. This CDR3 is CAWSVTGLNTEAFF. CDR3 bases: TGTGCCTGGAGTGTAACAGGGTTGAACACTGAAGCTTTCTTT.

The V gene is TRBV11-3, the J gene TRBJ2-1; TRBD2 matches at 8 bases. Germline V gives CDR1 SGHNT, CDR2 YENEEA. The CDR3 covers 14 residues. Germline trimming cut 5 bases from V and 6 bases from J; bases unmatched to any gene: 6. CDR3 nucleotide sequence: TGTGCCAGCAGCGTCACTAGCGGCCTCAATGAGCAGTTCTTC. This codes for CASSVTSGLNEQFF.

The chain employs TRBV6-5 and TRBJ2-6; D gene ambiguous. CDR1 is MNHEY and CDR2 is SVGAGI in the germline V gene. V gave up 6 bases and J gave up 2 bases, with 5 bases separating them. The CDR3 runs 13 residues. The CDR3 reads CASRPTGANVLTF. CDR3 sequence (DNA): TGTGCCAGCAGGCCTACTGGGGCCAACGTCCTGACTTTC.